This TCR beta chain appears in the sequencing data of a study of blood T cell repertoires in COVID-19. Study context: The United States, Italy and Spain supplied acute and convalescent COVID-19 samples. The cDNA or gDNA used as material had been derived from T cells, B-cell-depleted T cells, or PBMCs.

Patients from Seattle were sampled longitudinally, starting during active infection. Methods used by the authors: Estimation of nucleated cell counts was performed using reference gene primer amplification. Repertoires were generated with immunoSEQ multiplex PCR, while TCRdb's copy carries only in-frame clones and drops some. Clone size and V and J calls were adopted from that table, with D and trimming inferred from the DNA. The profile shows fewer than 250,000 clones, approximately 90% of them singletons. Trimming pared 3 bases from V and 9 bases from J, leaving 27 bases between. Germline assignment: CDR1 MDHEN and CDR2 SYDVKM. The CDR3 has 17 amino acids.

Sequencing was done on a sample of peripheral blood. This clonotype was obtained from a man aged 25-40 years with COVID-19, enrolled during active disease. V gene TRBV28 combines with J gene TRBJ2-7, with D possibly being TRBD2 (6 bases). In nucleotides, the CDR3 is TGTGCCAGCAGTTTGTTCCTAATGAGATTCCGGACTACTGCGCAGTACTTC. This sequence encodes CASSLFLMRFRTTAQYF.